This T cell receptor beta chain was sequenced for a study of CD8+ T cells in alopecia areata. Looking at the study overall: Patients in the treated group were given tofacitinib by mouth, 5 to 10 mg twice a day. The study's findings and limits: The link between baseline CD8+ expansion and response remains uncertain with one nonresponder. TCRs were shared less clearly across patients than in mice, possibly for HLA-related reasons.

The treatment is: oral pan-JAK inhibitor, 5-10 mg twice daily. Samples from alopecia areata patients were lesional scalp punch biopsies and peripheral blood. Extracted RNA was reverse transcribed, and the resulting cDNA served as sequencing template. This table comes from immunoSEQ multiplex PCR, and its TCRdb copy is limited to in-frame clones, with some not included. The sample carries approximately 160,000 clones, 55% to 75% recorded once. The CDR3 covers 13 residues. Germline CDR1 is MNHEY and CDR2 is SMNVEV (reference sequence). V lost 7 bases, J lost 5 bases, and 14 bases lay in between. Turning to this clone: Its antigen is not identified.

The sequences come from CD4+ T cells sorted from blood, collected at week 24, from a patient treated with tofacitinib. This rearrangement joins TRBV27 to TRBJ1-1; a weak D match, TRBD1 (6 bases). This TCR was sampled from a human donor with alopecia areata. The CDR3 loop reads CASTAGGRTEAFF. The CDR3 bases are TGTGCCAGCACGGCTGGGGGGCGAACTGAAGCTTTCTTT.